These T cell receptor beta chains were read from a single sample in a study of OX40 agonist ivuxolimab in advanced cancers. The method was immunoSEQ multiplex PCR; TCRdb's version includes in-frame clones alone and lacks a portion of them. This repertoire shows around 35,000 clones, around four fifths found once; its top ten account for approximately 35%. The material sequenced was CD4+ or CD8+ T cells sorted from blood, taken in a trial of the OX40 agonist ivuxolimab. The source of these receptors is an adult with an advanced solid tumor such as melanoma, head and neck, liver or kidney cancer. The conserved cysteine and the conserved F or W are not part of the CDR3 here.

V	CDR3
TRBV29-1	STGTVYYTEAF
TRBV11-2	ASTGLTGTAKNEKLF
TRBV29-1	SVSTRAPGHH
TRBV15	ATSGDRSYEQY
TRBV7-9	ASSLRDTDTQY
TRBV5-6	ASSSLTYLSERSGYT
TRBV11-2	ASSAVQGGLNEQF
TRBV6-4	ASSDSRNTGELF
TRBV5-4	ASSQDREGIQY
TRBV5-5	ASSLGGSNIQY
TRBV13	ASSPFGGNQPQH
TRBV7-6	ASSLDPGQYTSLYQETQY
TRBV5-5	ASSLRPESSYEQY
TRBV27	ASRRDYGSSYEQY
TRBV29-1	SVAGRGGYT
TRBV7-9	ASSTTGESPSREQY
TRBV11-2	ASSSGTAGSGANVLT
TRBV19	ASSIPGPPRPQH
TRBV6-1	ASRAELNSPLH
TRBV2	ASRDRENSNQPQH
TRBV6-4	ASSDPRTSGGTDTQY
TRBV7-2	ASSYSNQPQH
TRBV18	ASSPRQDRELF
TRBV29-1	SVRQGLGYNEQF
TRBV21-1	ASSKTDSGIGTDTQY
TRBV6-4	ASSDSASGRSYNEQF
TRBV10-3	AITATGELF
TRBV28	ASTRVHEQY
TRBV7-8	ASSSSGDNTEAF
TRBV4-1	ASSQAPGQGYNEQF
TRBV5-5	ASSLYRPTDTQY
TRBV2	ASSERRGLTYEQY